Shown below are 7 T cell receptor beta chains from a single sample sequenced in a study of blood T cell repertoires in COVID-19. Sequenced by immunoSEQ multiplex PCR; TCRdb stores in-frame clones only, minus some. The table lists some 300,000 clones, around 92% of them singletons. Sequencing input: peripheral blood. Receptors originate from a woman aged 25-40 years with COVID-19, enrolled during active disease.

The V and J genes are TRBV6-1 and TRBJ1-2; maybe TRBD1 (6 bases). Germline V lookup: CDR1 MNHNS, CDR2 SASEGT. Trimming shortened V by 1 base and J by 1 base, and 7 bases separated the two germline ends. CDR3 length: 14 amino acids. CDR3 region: CASSEGTDNYGYTF. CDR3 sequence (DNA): TGTGCCAGCAGTGAAGGGACAGATAACTATGGCTACACCTTC.

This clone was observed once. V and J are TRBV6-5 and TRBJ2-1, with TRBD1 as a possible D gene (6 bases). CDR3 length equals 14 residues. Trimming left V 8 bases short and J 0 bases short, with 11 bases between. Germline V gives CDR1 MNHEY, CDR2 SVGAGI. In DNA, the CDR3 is TGTGCCAGCGGAACAGGGTCCTCCTACAATGAGCAGTTCTTC. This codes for CASGTGSSYNEQFF.

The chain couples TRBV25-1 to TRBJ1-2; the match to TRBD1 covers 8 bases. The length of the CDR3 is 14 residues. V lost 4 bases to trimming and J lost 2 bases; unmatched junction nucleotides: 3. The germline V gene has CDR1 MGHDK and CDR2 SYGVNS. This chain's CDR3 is CASSAGGVNYGYTF. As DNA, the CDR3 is TGTGCCAGCAGTGCAGGGGGCGTGAACTATGGCTACACCTTC.

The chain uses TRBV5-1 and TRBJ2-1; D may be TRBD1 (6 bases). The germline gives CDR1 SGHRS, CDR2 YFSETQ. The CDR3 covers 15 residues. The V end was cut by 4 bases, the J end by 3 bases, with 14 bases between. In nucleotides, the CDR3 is TGCGCCAGCAGCACGACAGGTCCCAACTACAATGAGCAGTTCTTC. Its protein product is CASSTTGPNYNEQFF.

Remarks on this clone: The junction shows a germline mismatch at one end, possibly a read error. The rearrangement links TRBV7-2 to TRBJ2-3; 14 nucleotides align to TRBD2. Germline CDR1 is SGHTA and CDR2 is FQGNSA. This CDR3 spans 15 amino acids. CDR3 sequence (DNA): TGTGCCAGCAGCTCAACCCGGACTAGCGGGGGGTCCATCGATTTT. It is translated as CASSSTRTSGGSIDF.

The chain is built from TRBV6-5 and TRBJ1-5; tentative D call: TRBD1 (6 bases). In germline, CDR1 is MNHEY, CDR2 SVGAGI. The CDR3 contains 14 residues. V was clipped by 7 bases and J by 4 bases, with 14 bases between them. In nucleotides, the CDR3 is TGTGCCAGCAATACGGGACACCGGAATCAGCCCCAGCATTTT. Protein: CASNTGHRNQPQHF.

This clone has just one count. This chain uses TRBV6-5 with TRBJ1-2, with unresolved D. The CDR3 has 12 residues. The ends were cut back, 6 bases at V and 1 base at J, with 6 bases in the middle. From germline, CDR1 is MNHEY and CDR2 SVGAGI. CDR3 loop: CASSPDNYGYTF. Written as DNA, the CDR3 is TGTGCCAGCAGCCCAGATAACTATGGCTACACCTTC.